This T cell receptor (beta chain) stems from a study of blood T cell repertoires in COVID-19. CDR3 size: 14 residues. Trimming removed 5 bases at V and 1 base at J, with 11 bases between. The germline V gene has CDR1 SEHNR and CDR2 FQNEAQ (reference sequence). Using immunoSEQ multiplex PCR, the repertoire was profiled, and TCRdb retains in-frame clones only, with some absent. Of about 170,000 clones in the sample, 89% were seen once. Individuals drawn from 20 to 30 US areas were about 18 to 100 years old. The TCR was taken from a woman between 18 and 29 years old who had recovered from COVID-19. The chain employs TRBV7-9 and TRBJ2-5; the D gene is possibly TRBD1 (6 bases). The sample comprised PBMCs or T cells enriched from blood (not recorded which). The CDR3 coding sequence is TGTGCCAGCAGCCTCCGGACAGCCCAAGAGACCCAGTACTTC. Protein product: CASSLRTAQETQYF.